This is a list of T cell receptor beta chains from one sample in a study of blood T cell repertoires in COVID-19. Some clones are missing from TCRdb's copy, which holds only in-frame ones; the method was immunoSEQ multiplex PCR. The sample lists 450,000 or so clones; over 75% were seen once. Sequencing was carried out using peripheral blood. The origin of the receptors is a woman aged 40 to 55 with COVID-19, enrolled during active disease. The CDR3 runs from the conserved cysteine through the conserved F or W. The order of the fields is V gene, J gene, clone size, D gene, CDR3 DNA, CDR3 protein. The D gene is left open where the match is weak. Size is stated for part of the rows, as once, few or many counts, or as a class when the clone is expanded.

>TRBV28|TRBJ1-6|NA|NA
TGTGCCAGCAGTTTTGCAGGGTGGACCTATAATTCACCCCTCCACTTT
CASSFAGWTYNSPLHF
>TRBV28|TRBJ1-2|NA|TRBD1
TGTGCCAGCAGGTTGACAGGGGATGATGGCTACACCTTC
CASRLTGDDGYTF
>TRBV6-6|TRBJ1-1|NA|NA
TGTGCCAGTTTGGCCGGGGGGACCAACACTGAAGCTTTCTTT
CASLAGGTNTEAFF
>TRBV5-4|TRBJ1-1|NA|NA
TGTGCCAGCACCACGGCGACCGGGTCTCCGAACACTGAAGCTTTCTTT
CASTTATGSPNTEAFF
>TRBV7-2|TRBJ2-1|once|TRBD2
TGTGCCAGCAGCCGTACTAGCGGGGGGGTTGGGCGCAATGAGCAGTTCTTC
CASSRTSGGVGRNEQFF
>TRBV9|TRBJ1-4|NA|TRBD1
TGTGCCAGCAGCGTGGGACAGGTAAATGAAAAACTGTTTTTT
CASSVGQVNEKLFF
>TRBV12-3/TRBV12-4|TRBJ1-5|NA|NA
TGTGCCAGCAGTTTTTCATTTCAGCCCCAGCATTTT
CASSFSFQPQHF
>TRBV4-2|TRBJ1-2|NA|NA
TGTGCCAGCAGCCAAACAGGAAAACGTTATGGCTACACCTTC
CASSQTGKRYGYTF
>TRBV7-2|TRBJ1-1|NA|NA
TGTGCCAGCAGCTTTCCAGGGCTGAAGTCTTACACTGAAGCTTTCTTT
CASSFPGLKSYTEAFF
>TRBV6-2/TRBV6-3|TRBJ2-6|NA|TRBD2
TGTGCCAGCAGTTACGAAGGCGGACTAGGTCTTGTCTCCGGGGCCAACGTCCTGACTTTC
CASSYEGGLGLVSGANVLTF
>TRBV19|TRBJ1-4|NA|NA
TGTGCCAGTGCAGGGGTACCGCCTAATGAAAAACTGTTTTTT
CASAGVPPNEKLFF
>TRBV7-2|TRBJ1-1|NA|NA
TGTGCCAGCAGCTTAGCAGGCCAGACAGTAGCTTTCTTT
CASSLAGQTVAFF
>TRBV6-1|TRBJ2-4|once|NA
TGTGCCAGCAGTGAAACTCCGATAGCCAAAAACATTCAGTACTTC
CASSETPIAKNIQYF
>TRBV18|TRBJ2-1|NA|TRBD1
TGTGCCAGCTCACCCGACAGGGGGCCCTCTATTGAGCAGTTCTTC
CASSPDRGPSIEQFF
>TRBV13|TRBJ1-1|NA|TRBD1
TGTGCCAGCAGCGGCCGGACAGGGCGCACTGAAGCTTTCTTT
CASSGRTGRTEAFF
>TRBV2|TRBJ1-2|NA|NA
TGTGCCAGCAGCGTCCGACAGGTCCCAGGGGAGAGCTACACCTTC
CASSVRQVPGESYTF
>TRBV15|TRBJ1-1|NA|NA
TGTGCCACCAGCAGAGTGATTGATTCGAGGGATACTGAAGCTTTCTTT
CATSRVIDSRDTEAFF
>TRBV10-3|TRBJ2-2|once|NA
TGTGCCATCAGTGATCGCGGGGCCGGGGAGCTGTTTTTT
CAISDRGAGELFF
>TRBV6-5|TRBJ1-6|NA|NA
TGTGCCATCGGGCAGGGAGGTTATAATTCACCCCTCCACTTT
CAIGQGGYNSPLHF
>TRBV20-1|TRBJ1-1|NA|NA
TGCAGTGCTCCTTTATACACTGAAGCTTTCTTT
CSAPLYTEAFF
>TRBV5-4|TRBJ2-2|NA|NA
TGTGCCAGCAGCTTGGACGCTCGAGACACCGGGGAGCTGTTTTTT
CASSLDARDTGELFF
>TRBV19|TRBJ1-1|few|NA
TGTGCCAGTCGAGTGATTCCTAACACTGAAGCTTTCTTT
CASRVIPNTEAFF
>TRBV28|TRBJ1-2|NA|NA
TGTGCCAGCAGTTTGCAGGGGCCAAACTATGGCTACACCTTC
CASSLQGPNYGYTF
>TRBV6-1|TRBJ2-3|NA|NA
TGTGCCAGCAGTGAATCGGGACTTCTTACGCAGTATTTT
CASSESGLLTQYF
>TRBV5-1|TRBJ2-2|NA|NA
TGCGCCAGCAGCCAACAGGGATCCACCGGGGAGCTGTTTTTT
CASSQQGSTGELFF
>TRBV6-2/TRBV6-3|TRBJ1-2|NA|TRBD1
TGTGCCAGCAGTCCCGGGACAGCCCGCCAGGAGGGCTACACCTTC
CASSPGTARQEGYTF
>TRBV7-2|TRBJ1-2|once|NA
TGTGCCAGCAGCTTAGTCTCCCAGGGGCTCTCCATTAGGTACACCTTC
CASSLVSQGLSIRYTF
>TRBV27|TRBJ1-5|NA|NA
TGTGCCAGCAGTTCACCCAGGGGATCCCCTAATCAGCCCCAGCATTTT
CASSSPRGSPNQPQHF
>TRBV28|TRBJ2-7|NA|TRBD1
TGTGCCAGCAGGAATCCGGGACAGGGCTACGAGCAGTACTTC
CASRNPGQGYEQYF
>TRBV30|TRBJ1-6|NA|TRBD1
TGTGCCTGGAGTGGCAGGGGGAAGACCTATAATTCACCCCTCCACTTT
CAWSGRGKTYNSPLHF
>TRBV5-1|TRBJ2-3|NA|TRBD1
TGCGCCAGCAGCGAACCGGGACAGGGGGCCGATACGCAGTATTTT
CASSEPGQGADTQYF
>TRBV18|TRBJ1-5|NA|NA
TGTGCCAGCTCAAGGTCGGTGGGAGATTATAGCAATCAGCCCCAGCATTTT
CASSRSVGDYSNQPQHF
>TRBV10-3|TRBJ2-5|NA|NA
TGTGCCATCAGTGTACTTTCGGCAGGTCAAGAGACCCAGTACTTC
CAISVLSAGQETQYF
>TRBV15|TRBJ2-5|NA|TRBD1
TGTGCCACCAGCAGAGATTACGGGACAGAAGAGACCCAGTACTTC
CATSRDYGTEETQYF
>TRBV18|TRBJ2-5|NA|TRBD2
TGTGCCAGCTCCCCTGGGAGGGAAGAGACCCAGTACTTC
CASSPGREETQYF
>TRBV4-3|TRBJ1-6|NA|NA
TGCGCCAGCAGCCAAGAGGTCAGGGTTTATTCACCCCTCCACTTT
CASSQEVRVYSPLHF
>TRBV7-8|TRBJ2-1|NA|NA
TGTGCCAGCAGCTTAACCGGGACTCGAACTTACAATGAGCAGTTCTTC
CASSLTGTRTYNEQFF
>TRBV6-2/TRBV6-3|TRBJ1-2|NA|TRBD1
TGTGCCAGCAGCCACCGACAGGGAGTGAGTGGCTACACCTTC
CASSHRQGVSGYTF
>TRBV5-1|TRBJ2-1|NA|NA
TGCGCCAGCAGCTTGCTACAGGTGAATGAGCAGTTCTTC
CASSLLQVNEQFF
>TRBV5-1|TRBJ2-5|few|NA
TGCGCCAGCAGCCCCCTGACTAGAAACTATCAAGAGACCCAGTACTTC
CASSPLTRNYQETQYF
>TRBV30|TRBJ2-7|NA|TRBD1
TGTGCCTGGGGCACCGGGACAGGGTTGGCCGAGCAGTACTTC
CAWGTGTGLAEQYF
>TRBV14|TRBJ1-1|NA|TRBD1
TGTGCCAGCAGCCACCTCGGACAGGGGGACACTGAAGCTTTCTTT
CASSHLGQGDTEAFF
>TRBV20-1|TRBJ1-2|NA|NA
TGCAGTGCCGGGGGGCGGTCCGGCTACACCTTC
CSAGGRSGYTF
>TRBV19|TRBJ2-2|NA|NA
TGTGCCAGTAATCCGCAGGGCTTCACCGGGGAGCTGTTTTTT
CASNPQGFTGELFF
>TRBV6-2/TRBV6-3|TRBJ2-2|NA|TRBD2
TGTGCCAGCAGTCGACTAGCGGGAGGGTCCGGGGAGCTGTTTTTT
CASSRLAGGSGELFF
>TRBV6-6|TRBJ1-1|NA|TRBD1
TGTGCCAGCAGTACGGGGACAGGGGGTAGTCCTGAAGCTTTCTTT
CASSTGTGGSPEAFF
>TRBV7-6|TRBJ2-5|NA|NA
TGTGCCAGCAGCCCACGTCCCGGGCGGGAATCCCAAGAGACCCAGTACTTC
CASSPRPGRESQETQYF
>TRBV28|TRBJ1-5|NA|NA
TGTGCCAGCAGTTCGAGGGGGAATGGGGGCAATCAGCCCCAGCATTTT
CASSSRGNGGNQPQHF
>TRBV6-6|TRBJ2-1|once|NA
TGTGCCAGCAGCGGCTTACTAGCTCTCTCCTACAATGAGCAGTTCTTC
CASSGLLALSYNEQFF
>TRBV2|TRBJ2-6|NA|NA
TGTGCCAGCAGTGACAGGACTACGGTGGCCAACGTCCTGACTTTC
CASSDRTTVANVLTF
>TRBV10-2|TRBJ2-2|NA|NA
TGCGCCAGCAGTGAGTCGACAAGGGGCCCCCACACCGGGGAGCTGTTTTTT
CASSESTRGPHTGELFF